This TCR beta chain was captured by sequencing in a study of blood T cells in healthy people across ages (dated by TCRdb to 2014 to 2015). Regarding the research as a whole: In model experiments, template switching captured about one uniquely barcoded TCR beta cDNA molecule for every two T cells. To track age-related changes in TCR beta repertoire diversity, the study relied on deep sequencing normalized with unique cDNA molecular identifiers. Four age groups were formed from the donors: young (average approximately 16 years), middle-aged (roughly 38), aged (around 68) and long-lived (82). Two additional independent replicas of 1 million unique cDNA reads from the same blood draw were analyzed for two donors (one aged 18 to 30 and one aged 80 or older). To avoid experimental bias, donors of different ages were randomly spread across the sequencing lanes. What the authors observed across the whole study: Estimates of total diversity from one million sequenced T cells were regarded as lower bounds and underestimates. The percentage of naive T cells measured by flow cytometry correlated strongly with observed TCR beta diversity. Observed TCR beta diversity per million T cells fell roughly linearly with age, and a significant reduction was already apparent by age approximately 40. Bulk unsorted PBMC profiling prevented conclusive comparison of naive and antigen-experienced compartments. Compared with the aged group, more naive CD4+ T cells, fewer expanded clones and increased TCR diversity were shown by the long-lived group, suggesting age selection. The CMV infection status of donors was not known, potentially confounding age-related changes in expanded clonotypes.

Note on this clonotype: The clone's antigen remains unknown. Per-base qualities were not stored, and no clone one base away is much larger.

The cysteine opens and the phenylalanine closes a CDR3 of 15 amino acids. The only DNA kept is the CDR3, 45 bases in frame from the first base. Via the germline V gene, CDR1 is MDHEN and CDR2 SYDVKM. From V the trimming removes 4 bases and from J it removes 6 bases, while the gene matches leave 11 bases of the junction unaccounted for. Systemically healthy Caucasian individuals from Russia, around 39 in total and aged about 6 to 95 years, were included as donors. Around 10 milliliters of peripheral blood were drawn from each donor into EDTA-treated Vacutainer tubes. PBMCs were isolated by Ficoll-Paque density-gradient centrifugation, with at least 7 million obtained per sample. Total RNA, at least 6 micrograms per sample, was extracted from PBMCs with Trizol reagent. The percentages of naive CD45RAhigh/CD27high T cells were determined by flow cytometry on a PBMC aliquot from every donor. Libraries came from 5' RACE. TCRdb records Illumina HiSeq 2500 as the sequencer. A second PCR of about 7 to 12 cycles was performed with a sample-barcoded 5' primer and a J-beta primer mix. Each TCR beta cDNA molecule received a unique molecular identifier from a template-switch 5' adaptor carrying 12 random nucleotides. At least 3 million CDR3-containing paired-end reads were obtained from each sample. First-strand cDNA was synthesized from all RNA with the Mint cDNA synthesis kit, primed by a TRBC-specific oligonucleotide. Following uracil-DNA glycosylase treatment, a first 18-cycle PCR with universal primers M1SS and BC2_uni_R was performed on all cDNA. For the original study's pipeline: Each sample was normalized by randomly selecting 1 million high-quality reads, each carrying a distinct molecular identifier. Reads with shared molecular identifiers were discarded instead of being binned into consensus sequences. CDR3 identification, clonotype clustering and error correction used MiTCR with a Q25 quality threshold and the strictest error-elimination algorithm. Lower-bound total TCR beta diversity was estimated with a nonparametric unseen species model using Euler transformation. TCRdb cleaned the public reads at Q25 with fastp, built clones with MiXCR and kept in-frame beta chains. One record per CDR3 amino acid sequence lists the most common genes and DNA. The V and J calls follow TCRdb's processing rather than the paper's. The sample contains some 900,000 distinct CDR3 sequences, 40% to 60% of them found a single time. Roughly 12% of the sample is held by the ten biggest clonotypes.

The sample consisted of blood. The TCR was taken from a man aged 25 to 45 in good health. Recombination connected TRBV28 to TRBJ1-1, and 7 bases in between align with TRBD1. The CDR3 is CASSSPTGLLAEAFF. The nucleotide sequence is TGTGCCAGCAGTTCACCGACAGGGCTCTTAGCTGAAGCTTTCTTT.